This T cell receptor beta chain originates from a study of lymphopenia after photon versus proton radiotherapy. Profiling relied on immunoSEQ multiplex PCR, and the TCRdb table lists in-frame clones only, not all of them. Among roughly 150,000 clones, approximately 90% were seen once, and the ten largest hold approximately 4.8%. The CDR3 has 13 residues. The V gene end was trimmed by 4 bases and the J gene end by 5 bases; junction bases not matched to a gene: 2. Germline lookup yields CDR1 SNHLY and CDR2 FYNNEI. Comment on this clone: Its antigen remains unknown.

Study-wide results and limits: Post-nadir diversity loss with photons came from oligoclonal expansion, particularly CD8+ Temra cells. Larger post-nadir TCR diversity loss correlated inversely with survival in deceased patients. Photon-treated patients lost naive T cells and TCR diversity; proton-treated stayed stable.

The chain links TRBV2 to TRBJ1-5, with 7 nucleotides matching TRBD1. The sample was peripheral blood, taken from a patient treated with photon-based radiotherapy. The origin of this receptor is a man in his forties or fifties with gastric cancer. Here the CDR3 DNA reads TGTGCCAGCAGTGCCAGGGGGGATCAGCCCCAGCATTTT. It specifies CASSARGDQPQHF.